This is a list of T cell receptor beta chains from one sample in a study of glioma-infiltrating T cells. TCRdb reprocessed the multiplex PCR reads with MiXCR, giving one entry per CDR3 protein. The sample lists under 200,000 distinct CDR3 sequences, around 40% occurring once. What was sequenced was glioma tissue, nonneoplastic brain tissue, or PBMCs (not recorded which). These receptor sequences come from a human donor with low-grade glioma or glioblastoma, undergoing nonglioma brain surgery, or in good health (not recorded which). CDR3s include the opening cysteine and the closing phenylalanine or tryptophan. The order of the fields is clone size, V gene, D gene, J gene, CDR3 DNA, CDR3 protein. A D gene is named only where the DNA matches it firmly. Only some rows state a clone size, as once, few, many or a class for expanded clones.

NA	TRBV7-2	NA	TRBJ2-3	TGTGCCAGCGCCGGCGCGGATACGCAGTGTTTT	CASAGADTQCF
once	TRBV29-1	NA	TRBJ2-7	TGCAGCGTTGAAGACAGTGCCCACTACGAGCAGTACTTC	CSVEDSAHYEQYF
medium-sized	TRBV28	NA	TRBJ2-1	TGTGCCAGCTCAGTAGTGGGAGCTTCCTACAATGAGCAGTTCTTC	CASSVVGASYNEQFF
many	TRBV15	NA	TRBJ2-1	TGTGCCACCAGCAGAGGTGACAAGGGGCCCGCCTACAATGAGCAGTTCTTC	CATSRGDKGPAYNEQFF
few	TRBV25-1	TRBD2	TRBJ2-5	TGTGCCAGCAGCTCCGAGGGTGCGGGAGCGGAGACCCAGTACTTC	CASSSEGAGAETQYF
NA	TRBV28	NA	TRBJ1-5	TGTGCCAGCAGTTTAGGAGGGGGAGTATTTCAGCCACGGCATTTT	CASSLGGGVFQPRHF
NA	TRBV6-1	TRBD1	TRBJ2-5	TGTGCCAGCAGTCGGACAGGGGGCACTGAGACCCAGTACTTC	CASSRTGGTETQYF
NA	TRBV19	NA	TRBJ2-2	TGTGCCAGTAGTATAGAAGGGCTAAGGAACACCGGGGAGCTGTTTTTT	CASSIEGLRNTGELFF
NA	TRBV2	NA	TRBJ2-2	TGTGCCAGCAGCGCGATACCAACAGGACCGAACACCGGGGAGCTGTTTTTT	CASSAIPTGPNTGELFF
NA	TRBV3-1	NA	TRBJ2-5	TGTGCCAGCAGCCACGGGGAGACCAAGTACTTC	CASSHGETKYF
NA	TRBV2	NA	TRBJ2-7	TGTGCCAGCCGAAGCGGAGTCTACAATGTGCAGTACTTC	CASRSGVYNVQYF
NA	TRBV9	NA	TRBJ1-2	TGTGCCAGCAGCGTTGGCACTAACTATGGCTACACCTTC	CASSVGTNYGYTF
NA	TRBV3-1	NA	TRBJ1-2	TGTGCCAGCAGCCGGGACTCCCATGGCGGCTACACCTTC	CASSRDSHGGYTF
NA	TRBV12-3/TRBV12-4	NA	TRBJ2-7	TGTGCCAGCACCCAGGACGGCCCCTGCGAGCAGTACTTC	CASTQDGPCEQYF
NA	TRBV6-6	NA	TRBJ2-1	TGTGCCAGCAGTTACTCGGGACGGGGGGCTGATGAGCAGTTCTTC	CASSYSGRGADEQFF
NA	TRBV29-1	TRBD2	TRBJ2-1	TGCAGCGTCAGCGGGGCGGGGCCCTCCAGCTCCTACAATGAGCAGTTCTTC	CSVSGAGPSSSYNEQFF
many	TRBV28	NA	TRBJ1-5	TGTGCCAGCAGTCACAGAGTATCCGGGCCCCAGCATTTT	CASSHRVSGPQHF
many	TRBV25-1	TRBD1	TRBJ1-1	TGTGCCAGCAGTGAATTTTTCTCTTCGGGCGACAGGGGAGACACTGAAGCTTTCTTT	CASSEFFSSGDRGDTEAFF
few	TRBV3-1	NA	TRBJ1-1	TGTGCCAGCAGCCACGCGGTGAACACTGAAGCTTTCTTT	CASSHAVNTEAFF
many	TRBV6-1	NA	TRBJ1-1	TGTGCCAGCAGTTTATCAGGGGAATTTACTGAAGCTTTCTTT	CASSLSGEFTEAFF
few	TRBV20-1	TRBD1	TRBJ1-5	TGCAGTGCTTTAAAGCCCTCCGGGACAGGGAGTCGAGGAGGTCAGCCCCAGCATTTT	CSALKPSGTGSRGGQPQHF
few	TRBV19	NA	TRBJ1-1	TGTGCCAGTAGTGAAGTCATCTGGACTGAAGCTTTCTTT	CASSEVIWTEAFF
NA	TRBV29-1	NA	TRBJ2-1	TGCAGCGTAGGGAAAAACGTGGTAAATGAGCAGTTCTTC	CSVGKNVVNEQFF
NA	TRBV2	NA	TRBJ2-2	TGTGCCAGTAAGGTCGTATTGGGGGAGCTGTTTTTC	CASKVVLGELFF
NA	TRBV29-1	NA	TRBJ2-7	TGCAGCACTGAAGACAGCTCCTACGAGCAGTACTTC	CSTEDSSYEQYF
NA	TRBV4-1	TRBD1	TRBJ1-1	TGCGCCAGCAGCCGTCAGACTGGACAGGGAAGGACTGAAGCTTTCTTT	CASSRQTGQGRTEAFF
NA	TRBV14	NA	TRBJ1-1	TGTGCCAGCAGCCAAGAAGTTGGACGGCAGAACACTGAAGCTTTCTTT	CASSQEVGRQNTEAFF
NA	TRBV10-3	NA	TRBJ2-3	TGTGCCACTCGACTCCCCGGGGGCCCAGATACGCAGTATTTT	CATRLPGGPDTQYF
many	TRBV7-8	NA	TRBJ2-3	TGTGCCAGCTGCCTCTTTGGGGCAGATACGCAGTATTTT	CASCLFGADTQYF
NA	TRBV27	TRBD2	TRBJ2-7	TGTGCCAGCAGTCCTGTCGCGACTAGCGGGGTGATCACCTACGAGCAGTACTTC	CASSPVATSGVITYEQYF
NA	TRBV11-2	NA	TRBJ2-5	TGTGCCAGCAGCTCGTACATGGGGCTGGAGACCCAGTACTTC	CASSSYMGLETQYF
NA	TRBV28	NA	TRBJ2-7	TGTGCCAGCAGTATTAGCGGTACCTACGAGCAGTACTTC	CASSISGTYEQYF
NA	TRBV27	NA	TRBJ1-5	TGTGCCAGCAGTCATGAGCTGGGCAATCAGCCACAGCATTTT	CASSHELGNQPQHF
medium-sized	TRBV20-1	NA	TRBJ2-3	TGCAGTGCTTATCCGGAGCAGTACAGCACAGATACGCAGTATTTT	CSAYPEQYSTDTQYF
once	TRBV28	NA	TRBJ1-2	TGTGCCAGCATCGCCGGGTCTAAATATGGGTACACCTTC	CASIAGSKYGYTF
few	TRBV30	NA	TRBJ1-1	TGTGCCTTCTCAGGGGAAAGAAGGACTGAAGCTTTCTTT	CAFSGERRTEAFF
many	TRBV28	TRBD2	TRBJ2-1	TGTGCCAGCAGTATCGCTAGCGGAGCCCGAGGCGTCAATGAGCAGTTCTTC	CASSIASGARGVNEQFF
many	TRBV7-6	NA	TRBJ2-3	TGTGCCAGCAGCTCCGGACAGTTCGAGGCTACGCAGTATTTT	CASSSGQFEATQYF
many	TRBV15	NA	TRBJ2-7	TGTGCCACCAGCGGGCAGGGACACGGCGAGCAGTACTTC	CATSGQGHGEQYF
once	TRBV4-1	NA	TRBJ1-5	TGCGCCAGCAGCCAAGATGGCAATTATCAGCACCAGCATTTT	CASSQDGNYQHQHF
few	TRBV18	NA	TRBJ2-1	TGTGCCAGCTCACTCCTTGGACTGGACAATGAGCAGTTCTTC	CASSLLGLDNEQFF
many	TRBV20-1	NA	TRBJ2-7	TGCAGTGCTTCGTCAGCGGGGGGGTGGACAGGGGGGCCCACCTACGAGCAGTACTTC	CSASSAGGWTGGPTYEQYF
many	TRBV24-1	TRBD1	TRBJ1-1	TGTGCCACCAGTGACGCCCGGACAGGTTGGACTGAAGCTTTCTTT	CATSDARTGWTEAFF
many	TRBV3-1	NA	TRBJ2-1	TGTGCCAGCAGCCAAGCCCGAGATGAGTTCTTC	CASSQARDEFF
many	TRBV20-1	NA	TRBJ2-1	TGCAGTGCGGGACGGGGGTGGGTTGAGCAGTTCTTC	CSAGRGWVEQFF
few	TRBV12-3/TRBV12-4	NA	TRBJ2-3	TGTGCCAGCGGCCATATATCAGATACGCAGTATTTT	CASGHISDTQYF
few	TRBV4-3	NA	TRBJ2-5	TGCGCCAGCAGCCAAGAATTTCCGGGTACTGGGACCCAGTACTTC	CASSQEFPGTGTQYF
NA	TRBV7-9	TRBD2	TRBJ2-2	TGTGCCAGTAGAAATGCCCCTTCCCGCGGCGGGAGGAACACCGGGGAGCTGTTTTTT	CASRNAPSRGGRNTGELFF
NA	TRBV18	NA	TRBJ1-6	TGTGCCAGCTCACCCCAGCCGCCGGTGACACAGGGCCGACGGTCACCCCTCCACTTT	CASSPQPPVTQGRRSPLHF
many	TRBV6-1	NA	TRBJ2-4	TGTGCCAGCAGCCCATCAACCGAGGGCATTCAGTACTTC	CASSPSTEGIQYF
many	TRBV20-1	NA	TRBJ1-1	TGCAGTGCAAAGAGGGGCACTGAAGCTTTCTTT	CSAKRGTEAFF
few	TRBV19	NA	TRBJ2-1	TGTGCCAGTAGCCGGGACCCGACCCACAATGAGCAGTTCTTC	CASSRDPTHNEQFF
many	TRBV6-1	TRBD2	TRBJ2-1	TGTGCCAGCAGTCGAGCGGGAGTCAGGGACAATGAGCAGTTCTTC	CASSRAGVRDNEQFF
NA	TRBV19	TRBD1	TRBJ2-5	TGTGCCAGTAGATCACGGACAGGACCACAAGAGACCCAGTACTTC	CASRSRTGPQETQYF
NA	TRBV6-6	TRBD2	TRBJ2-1	TGTGCCAGCAGTCGATCCCTACCGGGACTAGCGAATGAGCAGTTCTTC	CASSRSLPGLANEQFF
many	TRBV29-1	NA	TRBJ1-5	TGCAGCGTTCGGAGTCAAAGGGATCAGCCCCAGCATTTT	CSVRSQRDQPQHF
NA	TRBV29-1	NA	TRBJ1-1	TGCAGCGTTGACCCCGGACAGATGAACACTGAAGCTTTCTTT	CSVDPGQMNTEAFF
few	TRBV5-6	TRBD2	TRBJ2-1	TGTGCCAGCAGCTCAAGGACTAGCGGGGGCAATGAGCAGTTCTTC	CASSSRTSGGNEQFF
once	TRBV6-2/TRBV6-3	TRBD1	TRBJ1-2	TGTGCCAGCAGTGTCCAGGGGGCTAACTATGGCTACACCTTC	CASSVQGANYGYTF
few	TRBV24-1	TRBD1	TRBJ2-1	TGTGCCACCAGTTCTCCCAGGCCGGGACAGGGGGCTAATGAGCAGTTCTTC	CATSSPRPGQGANEQFF